This T cell receptor (beta chain) was identified in a study of cytomegalovirus exposure and HLA in healthy donors (dated by TCRdb to 2016 to 2017). As for the study more broadly: An earlier analysis of some 600 of the donors reported 250 to 350 Gb of sequence data and around 100 million unique TCR beta sequences obtained from some 200 million T cells. An early release covering 500 to 750 HLA-typed donors comprised around 300 gigabases of sequencing data and 65 million to 100 million unique TCR sequences. Of the roughly 400 genotyped donors, roughly 80% fell in the genetic ancestry cluster associated with self-reported Caucasian donors. The aim of the study was to test whether cataloging public T cell receptors could identify signatures of past pathogen exposure. The study used immunosequencing to profile the T cell repertoires of some 600 subjects and linked those repertoires to cytomegalovirus serostatus. A separate validation cohort of roughly 120 different subjects was used in addition to the roughly 620-subject first cohort. The study combined high-throughput TCR immunosequencing, statistical association of individual TCRs with disease status, and machine learning to predict cytomegalovirus infection status. To study patterns of TCR occurrence, a later analysis re-analyzed previously published TCR beta repertoires from just over 650 donors and added high-resolution HLA genotyping. Rather than using new phenotypic data, the later analysis identified candidate immune exposures from TCR beta sequences and from how often those sequences occurred across donors. An earlier analysis of several hundred of the donors applied high-throughput TCR beta sequencing to assess whether each TCR beta V gene segment acted as functional or pseudogenic. Alongside the repertoire data, information on donor age, sex, ethnicity and CMV serostatus was compiled. A later genetic analysis used genome-wide SNP genotypes for about three fifths of the 666 donors, treating that subset as a discovery cohort. All discovery cohort repertoires had been generated using a single sequencing platform. HLA typing included class I and class II loci at four-digit resolution. The number of donors typed differed by locus, with roughly 620-630 for A, B, C, DRB1 and DQB1, more than 500 for DQA1, about 610 for DPA1, and 400 to 490 for DPB1. Four to six DR-DQ haplotypes were handled as single units for association and clustering, since linkage in the cohort was strong. Among 300 to 500 genotyped donors of the cohort, an average of roughly 230,000 unique TCR beta nucleotide sequences was sequenced per donor, of which 15% to 20% were non-productive. General findings and caveats noted by the study authors: When HLA alleles, especially DR and DQ, strongly co-occurred, attributing TCR associations to individual alleles was difficult. The authors suggested that the approach could potentially be extended to other disease states and immunological phenotypes. Because some donors lacked HLA typing at each locus, the association tests relied only on the typed subset. The cohort was sequenced for TCR beta chains only, and without alpha or paired-chain data the features that could be detected were limited. A later analysis associated some 17,000 TCR beta sequences with specific HLA alleles at a false discovery rate of 0.05. Because counts were too low, around 18 rarely observed V segments, including chromosome 9 orphons, were left out of the earlier analysis of several hundred of the donors. A later genetic analysis associated a missense DCLRE1C variant with V-gene and J-gene trimming of TCR beta chains, and an independent cohort replicated the association. For the cohort, immune exposure information was limited to CMV serostatus. A few of the identified cytomegalovirus-associated TCR beta chains were confirmed in vitro to be specific for cytomegalovirus antigens. The presence/absence analyses assumed that sequencing depth was roughly uniform across donors, and that assumption may not be true. A later analysis found that TCR association rates varied across HLA loci, with DRB1 alleles showing the most associated TCRs and HLA-C alleles the fewest. A group of highly shared sequence variants was considered likely to be a technical artifact of the sequencing pipeline. Linkage disequilibrium might explain the correlated functional status among segregating V segments, but an unknown experimental factor could not be excluded. A later analysis found that most CMV-associated TCR beta chains appeared HLA-restricted, with HLA associations seemingly driven largely by CMV exposure. The classifier was reported to diagnose cytomegalovirus status with high specificity and sensitivity in both the original and validation cohorts. Across donors, most TCR sequences were observed very rarely, whereas some public TCRs were present in many individuals. A further reported finding was that TCR beta sequences accurately predicted the HLA-A and HLA-B alleles for most subjects in the first cohort. In an earlier analysis of about 600 of the donors, most TCR beta V segments appeared in productive rearrangements about 87% or about 30% of the time, broadly matching IMGT annotations. Some IMGT-functional V segments, including TRBV6-2 and TRBV6-3, could not be distinguished by the 87-base-pair reads and were therefore excluded. In a later genetic analysis, fewer N-insertions in productive TCRs were reported among donors in an Asian-associated ancestry cluster than the roughly 700-donor mean. In the study, some 160 TCR beta chains were listed as associated with cytomegalovirus. According to a later analysis, parvovirus B19, influenza, CMV and Epstein-Barr virus appeared linked to several top co-occurrence clusters. Compared with equally common non-associated chains, HLA-associated TCR beta chains in a later analysis were more clonally expanded and had lower generation probabilities.

In the germline V gene, CDR1 corresponds to LGHNT and CDR2 to FRNRAP. At the junction V is shortened by 3 bases and J by 4 bases, with 15 bases in between. The CDR3 has 15 amino acids, counting the end cysteine and phenylalanine. The only DNA kept is the CDR3, 45 bases in frame from the first base. Library method: the immunoSEQ multiplex PCR assay. The multiplex PCR relied on a mix of 60 forward primers for TCR Vbeta segments and 13 reverse primers for TCR Jbeta segments. A multiplex PCR assay on genomic DNA amplified the CDR3 region of rearranged TCR beta genes. The Illumina HiSeq System was used to sequence the amplified TCR beta libraries as 87-base-pair reads. In the authors' own workflow: A later analysis tallied roughly 76 million unique TCR beta chains across the 666 repertoires, and about 10 million of those chains were shared by two or more donors. Raw reads were error-corrected and collapsed into unique sequences by a nearest-neighbor algorithm in which closely related sequences were merged to remove PCR and sequencing errors. CDR3 sequences were aligned to IMGT reference sequences to assign V, D and J gene segments. For a sequence to be retained, a match of at least six nucleotides was required to both a V gene segment and a J gene segment. A rearrangement was called productive if the CDR3 had no stop codons and remained in frame with V and J, and every other rearrangement was called non-productive. CDR3 was defined by IMGT convention, running from the second conserved V-encoded cysteine to the conserved J-encoded phenylalanine. The earlier analysis of about 640 of the donors excluded any sequence lacking an unambiguous match to a single V gene segment. An earlier analysis of over 450 of the donors classified V segments as functional when productive rearrangements were above 56.7% and as segregating when the standard deviation between donors was above 5%. A statistical classification framework was built for diagnosing cytomegalovirus status from the catalog of TCR beta chain sequences. A later analysis assigned V and J genes by comparing TCR nucleotide sequences with IMGT/GENE-DB human TR gene sequences. In a later analysis, CDR3 sequences and most-parsimonious VDJ recombination scenarios were assigned using the TCRdist pipeline. A later analysis defined each TCR beta chain by its CDR3 amino acid sequence plus V-gene family, and excluded reads lacking a unique V-gene family. In a later analysis, several hundred highly shared, low-generation-probability nucleotide sequences were removed to address suspected cross-contamination and a sequencing artifact. In a later analysis, a clonal expansion index was calculated for each public chain from normalized within-repertoire ranks of inferred template counts. In a later analysis, generation probabilities were computed with a VDJ recombination model fitted to out-of-frame rearrangements, and the resulting probabilities were checked against IGoR. In a later analysis, hypergeometric tests were used to score TCR-TCR, TCR-HLA and TCR-CMV co-occurrence, with a repertoire-size bias correction applied to TCR pairs. A later analysis estimated false discovery rates by permuting HLA or CMV assignments 20 times. In a later analysis, co-occurring TCRs were grouped using DBSCAN, with TCRdist sequence similarity added in when clustering inside HLA-allele-positive subsets. For co-occurrence clustering, repertoires with fewer than 30,000 or more than 120,000 public chains were excluded, along with five repertoires with anomalous nucleotide sharing. The immuneACCESS repertoire file appears here via TCRdb, limited to in-frame rearrangements. These files lack a portion of the clones; in checked studies, under half of the deficit traces to unresolved V genes, and the cause of the others is not known. D and trimming were read from the DNA, whereas the V and J calls and clone size are those reported in that table. This sample lists some 70,000 clones; under 80% were detected once. The ten largest account for approximately 5.4% of the sample.

The cohort comprised 666 healthy bone marrow donors. At the time of sampling, all cohort members were nominally healthy, though unrecorded immune exposures were likely present. The donor was CMV seropositive and belonged to the group of over 250 seropositive cohort members. A peripheral blood sample was collected from each donor, and TCR beta sequencing was performed on peripheral blood mononuclear cells. Genomic DNA was extracted from the blood cell samples with the Qiagen DNeasy Blood Extraction Kit. With regard to this clone: This receptor's antigen is unknown. Base qualities are missing; no much larger clone stands one base away.

The sample consisted of PBMCs. The chain uses TRBV12-5 and TRBJ1-1; no D segment can be confidently identified. This clonotype originated in a male donor in good health and CMV-seropositive. The CDR3 region: CASGFSIGFGTEAFF. The DNA sequence follows: TGTGCTAGTGGTTTTAGTATCGGGTTCGGCACTGAAGCTTTCTTT. Full variable domain (CDR3 extended with the reference TRBV12-5 and TRBJ1-1 proteins): DARVTQTPRHKVTEMGQEVTMRCQPILGHNTVFWYRQTMMQGLELLAYFRNRAPLDDSGMPKDRFSAEMPDATLATLKIQPSEPRDSAVYFCASGFSIGFGTEAFFGQGTRLTVV.